This T cell receptor (beta chain) appears in the sequencing data of a study of patients and donors after allogeneic stem cell transplantation. Each CDR3 protein is one row after TCRdb ran MiXCR on the RT-PCR reads. Of tens of thousands of distinct CDR3 sequences in the sample, roughly 50% were seen once. V lost 5 bases, J lost 3 bases, and 7 bases stayed unmatched. CDR1 is GTSNPN, CDR2 SVGIG, per germline (reference sequence). This CDR3 has 14 residues. This chain joins TRBV30 and TRBJ1-3, with 7 positions matching TRBD1. The source material was blood, either unsorted or a sorted T cell fraction (not recorded which). The clonotype comes from a human donor who was either an allogeneic HSCT recipient or a stem cell or donor lymphocyte infusion donor (not recorded which). It is not recorded whose cells these are; they may come from a transplant donor. The CDR3 loop reads CAWLKGAGGNTIYF. DNA for the CDR3: TGTGCCTGGTTAAAGGGGGCTGGTGGAAACACCATATATTTT.